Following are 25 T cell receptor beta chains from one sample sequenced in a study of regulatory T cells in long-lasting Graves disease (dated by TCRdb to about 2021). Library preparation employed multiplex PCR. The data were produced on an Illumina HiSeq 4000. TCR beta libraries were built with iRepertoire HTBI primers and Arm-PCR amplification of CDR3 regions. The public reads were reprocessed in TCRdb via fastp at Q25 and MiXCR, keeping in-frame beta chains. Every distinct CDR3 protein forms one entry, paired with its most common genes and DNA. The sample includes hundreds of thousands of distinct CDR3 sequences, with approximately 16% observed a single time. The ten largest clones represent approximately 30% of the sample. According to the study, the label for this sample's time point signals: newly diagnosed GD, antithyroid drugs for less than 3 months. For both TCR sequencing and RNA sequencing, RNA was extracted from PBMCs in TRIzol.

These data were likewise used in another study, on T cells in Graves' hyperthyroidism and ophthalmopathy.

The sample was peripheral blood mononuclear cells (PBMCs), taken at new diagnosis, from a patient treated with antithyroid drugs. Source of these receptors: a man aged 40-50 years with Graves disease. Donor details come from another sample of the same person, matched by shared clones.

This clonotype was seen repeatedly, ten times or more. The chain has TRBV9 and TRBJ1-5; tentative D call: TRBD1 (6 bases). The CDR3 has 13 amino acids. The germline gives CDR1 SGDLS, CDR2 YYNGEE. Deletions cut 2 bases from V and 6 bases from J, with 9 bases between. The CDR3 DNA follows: TGTGCCAGCAGCGTCGGGACAAGTCAGCCCCAGCATTTT. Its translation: CASSVGTSQPQHF. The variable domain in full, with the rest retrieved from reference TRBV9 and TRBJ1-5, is DSGVTQTPKHLITATGQRVTLRCSPRSGDLSVYWYQQSLDQGLQFLIQYYNGEERAKGNILERFSAQQFPDLHSELNLSSLELGDSALYFCASSVGTSQPQHFGDGTRLSIL.

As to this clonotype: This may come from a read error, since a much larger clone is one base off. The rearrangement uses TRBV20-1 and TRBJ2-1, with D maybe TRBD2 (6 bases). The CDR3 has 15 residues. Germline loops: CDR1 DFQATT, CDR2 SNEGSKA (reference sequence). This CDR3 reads CNARVGGRAQNEQFF. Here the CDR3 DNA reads TGCAATGCTAGGGTGGGGGGAAGGGCACAAAATGAGCAGTTCTTC.

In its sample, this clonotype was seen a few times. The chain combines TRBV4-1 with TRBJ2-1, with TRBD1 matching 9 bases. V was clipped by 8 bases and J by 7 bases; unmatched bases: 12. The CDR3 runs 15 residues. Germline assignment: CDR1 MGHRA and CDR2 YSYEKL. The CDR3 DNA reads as TGCGCCAGCCGCTCCGGGACAGGGTTGATTAATGAGCAGTTCTTC. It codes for CASRSGTGLINEQFF.

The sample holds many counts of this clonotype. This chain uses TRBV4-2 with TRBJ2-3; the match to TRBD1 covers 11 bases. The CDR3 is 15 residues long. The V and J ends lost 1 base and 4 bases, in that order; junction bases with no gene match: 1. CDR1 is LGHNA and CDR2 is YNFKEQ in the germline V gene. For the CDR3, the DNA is TGTGCCAGCAGCCAAGGGACAGGGGGCGCAGATACGCAGTATTTT. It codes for CASSQGTGGADTQYF.

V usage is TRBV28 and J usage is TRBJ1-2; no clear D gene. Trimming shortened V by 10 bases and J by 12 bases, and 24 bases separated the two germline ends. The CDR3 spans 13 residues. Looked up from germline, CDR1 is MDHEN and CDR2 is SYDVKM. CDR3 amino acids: CAIRSPAYEGDTF. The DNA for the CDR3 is TGTGCCATCCGCTCGCCTGCCTATGAGGGCGACACCTTC.

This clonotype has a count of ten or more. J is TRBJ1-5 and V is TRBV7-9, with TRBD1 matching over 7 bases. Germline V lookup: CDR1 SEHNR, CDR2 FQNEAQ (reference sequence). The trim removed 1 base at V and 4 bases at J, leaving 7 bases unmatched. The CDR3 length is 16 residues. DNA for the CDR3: TGTGCCAGCAGCTTAGGACAGGGCAACATTAATCAGCCCCAGCATTTT. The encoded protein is CASSLGQGNINQPQHF. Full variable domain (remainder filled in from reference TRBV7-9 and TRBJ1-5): DTGVSQNPRHKITKRGQNVTFRCDPISEHNRLYWYRQTLGQGPEFLTYFQNEAQLEKSRLLSDRFSAERPKGSFSTLEIQRTEQGDSAMYLCASSLGQGNINQPQHFGDGTRLSIL.

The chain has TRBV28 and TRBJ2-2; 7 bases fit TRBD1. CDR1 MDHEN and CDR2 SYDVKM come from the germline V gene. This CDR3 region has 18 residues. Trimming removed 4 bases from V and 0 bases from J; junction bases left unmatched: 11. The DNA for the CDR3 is TGTGCCAGCAGTTACCCTCTCAACAGGGGATCGAACACCGGGGAGCTGTTTTTT. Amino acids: CASSYPLNRGSNTGELFF.

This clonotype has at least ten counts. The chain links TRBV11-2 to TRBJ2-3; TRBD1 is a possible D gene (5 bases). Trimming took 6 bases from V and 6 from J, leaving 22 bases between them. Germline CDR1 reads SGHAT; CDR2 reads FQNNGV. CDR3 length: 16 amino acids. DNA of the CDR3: TGTGCCAGCAGTTTGGGGAAGCAGGGTCCGATGGATACGCAGTATTTT. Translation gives CASSLGKQGPMDTQYF.

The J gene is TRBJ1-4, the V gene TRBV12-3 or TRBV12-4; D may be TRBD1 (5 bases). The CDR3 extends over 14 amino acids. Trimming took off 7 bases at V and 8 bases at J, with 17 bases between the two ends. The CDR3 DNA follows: TGTGCCAGCACCCCGGGGAGGGGAGACGAAAAACTGTTTTTT. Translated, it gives CASTPGRGDEKLFF.

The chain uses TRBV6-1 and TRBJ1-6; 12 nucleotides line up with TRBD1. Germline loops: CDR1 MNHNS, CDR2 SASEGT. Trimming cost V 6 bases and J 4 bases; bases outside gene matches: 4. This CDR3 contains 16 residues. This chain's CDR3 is CASRKGQGAYNSPLHF. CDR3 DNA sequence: TGTGCCAGCAGGAAGGGACAGGGGGCGTATAATTCACCCCTCCACTTT.

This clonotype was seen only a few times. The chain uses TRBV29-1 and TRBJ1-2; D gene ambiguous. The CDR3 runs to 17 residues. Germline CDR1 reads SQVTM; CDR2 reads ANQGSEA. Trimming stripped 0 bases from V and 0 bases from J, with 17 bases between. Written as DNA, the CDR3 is TGCAGCGTTGAAGATCTTGAGGGTAGACGAGCTAACTATGGCTACACCTTC. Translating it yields CSVEDLEGRRANYGYTF.

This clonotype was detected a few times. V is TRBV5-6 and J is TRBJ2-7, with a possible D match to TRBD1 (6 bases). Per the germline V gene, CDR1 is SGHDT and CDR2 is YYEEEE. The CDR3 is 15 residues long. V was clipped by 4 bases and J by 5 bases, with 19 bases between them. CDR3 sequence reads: CASSDEGTRGNEQYF. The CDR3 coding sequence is TGTGCCAGCAGCGACGAAGGGACAAGGGGAAACGAGCAGTACTTC.

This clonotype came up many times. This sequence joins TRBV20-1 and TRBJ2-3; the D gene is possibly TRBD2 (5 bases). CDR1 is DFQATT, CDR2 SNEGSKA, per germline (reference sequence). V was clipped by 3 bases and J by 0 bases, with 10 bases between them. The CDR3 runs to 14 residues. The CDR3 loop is CSARQRTSTDTQYF. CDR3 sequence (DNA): TGCAGTGCTAGGCAGAGGACTAGCACAGATACGCAGTATTTT.

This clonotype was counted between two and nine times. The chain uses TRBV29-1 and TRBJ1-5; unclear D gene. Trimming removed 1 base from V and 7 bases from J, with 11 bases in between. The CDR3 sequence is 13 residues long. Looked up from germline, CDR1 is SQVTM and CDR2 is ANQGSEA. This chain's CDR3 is CSVEGQRGQPQHF. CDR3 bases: TGCAGCGTTGAAGGGCAGCGAGGGCAGCCCCAGCATTTT.

The CDR3 DNA sequence: TGTGCCAGCACAGGGCTCAAGGGGGCTTCGACCGGGGAGCTGTTTTTT. Its translation: CASTGLKGASTGELFF. The chain recombines TRBV2 with TRBJ2-2, with 7 positions matching TRBD1. V shed 7 bases, J shed 5 bases, and the junction held 13 bases outside the gene matches. The CDR3 length is 16 residues. Germline lookup yields CDR1 SNHLY and CDR2 FYNNEI.

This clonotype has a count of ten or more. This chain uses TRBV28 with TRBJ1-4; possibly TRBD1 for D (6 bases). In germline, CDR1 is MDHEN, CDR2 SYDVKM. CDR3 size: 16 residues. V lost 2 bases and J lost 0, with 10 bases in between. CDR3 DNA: TGTGCCAGCAGTTTACTCAGGGGAGCAACTAATGAAAAACTGTTTTTT. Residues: CASSLLRGATNEKLFF.

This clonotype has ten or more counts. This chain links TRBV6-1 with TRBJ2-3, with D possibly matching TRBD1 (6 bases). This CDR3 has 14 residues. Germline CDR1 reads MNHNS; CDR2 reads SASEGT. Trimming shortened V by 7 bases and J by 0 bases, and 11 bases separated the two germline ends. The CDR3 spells CASNTRGSTDTQYF. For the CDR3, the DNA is TGTGCCAGCAATACGAGGGGGAGCACAGATACGCAGTATTTT.

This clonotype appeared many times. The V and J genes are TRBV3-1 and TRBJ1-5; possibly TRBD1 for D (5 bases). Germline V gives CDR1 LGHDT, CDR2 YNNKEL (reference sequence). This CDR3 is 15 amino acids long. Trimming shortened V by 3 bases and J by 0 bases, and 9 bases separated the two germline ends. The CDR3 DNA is TGTGCCAGCAGCCAGTCCAGGGATAGCAATCAGCCCCAGCATTTT. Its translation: CASSQSRDSNQPQHF. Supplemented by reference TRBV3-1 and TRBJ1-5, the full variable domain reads DTAVSQTPKYLVTQMGNDKSIKCEQNLGHDTMYWYKQDSKKFLKIMFSYNNKELIINETVPNRFSPKSPDKAHLNLHINSLELGDSAVYFCASSQSRDSNQPQHFGDGTRLSIL.

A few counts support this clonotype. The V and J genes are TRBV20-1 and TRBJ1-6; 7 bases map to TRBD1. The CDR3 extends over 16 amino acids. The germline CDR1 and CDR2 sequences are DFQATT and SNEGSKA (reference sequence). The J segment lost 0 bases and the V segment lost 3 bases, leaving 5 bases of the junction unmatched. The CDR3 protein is CSARGQLSSYNSPLHF. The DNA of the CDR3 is TGCAGTGCTAGGGGACAGCTTAGCTCCTATAATTCACCCCTCCACTTT.

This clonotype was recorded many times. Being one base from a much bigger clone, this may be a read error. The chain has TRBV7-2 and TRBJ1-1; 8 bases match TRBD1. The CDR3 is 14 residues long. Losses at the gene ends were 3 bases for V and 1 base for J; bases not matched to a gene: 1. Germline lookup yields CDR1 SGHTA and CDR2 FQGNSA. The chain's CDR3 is CASSFDRGNTEAFF. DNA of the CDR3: TGTGCCAGCAGCTTCGACAGGGGGAACACTGAAGCTTTCTTT.

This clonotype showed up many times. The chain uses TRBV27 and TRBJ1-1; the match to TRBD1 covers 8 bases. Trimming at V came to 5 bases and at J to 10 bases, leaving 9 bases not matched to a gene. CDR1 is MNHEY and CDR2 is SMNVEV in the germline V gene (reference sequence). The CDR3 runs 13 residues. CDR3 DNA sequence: TGTGCCAGCAGTCCGGACAGGGCCGAGGGAGCTTTCTTT. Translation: CASSPDRAEGAFF.

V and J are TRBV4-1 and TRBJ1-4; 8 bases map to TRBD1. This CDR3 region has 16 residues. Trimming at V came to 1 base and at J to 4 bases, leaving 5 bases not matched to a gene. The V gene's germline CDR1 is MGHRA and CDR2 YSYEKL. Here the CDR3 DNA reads TGCGCCAGCAGCCAAGTCGGGACAGGCGGTAATGAAAAACTGTTTTTT. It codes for CASSQVGTGGNEKLFF.

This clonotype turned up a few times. The CDR3 region has the DNA TGTGCCAGCAGCTTTGACGGGGGGGTGAAAGATACGCAGTATTTT. Encoded protein: CASSFDGGVKDTQYF. The genes are TRBV5-4 and TRBJ2-3; TRBD2 aligns across 8 bases. CDR3 length: 15 residues. Germline V CDR1 and CDR2: SGHNT, YYREEE (reference sequence). V trimming: 2 bases; J trimming: 5 bases; junction bases outside the gene matches: 7.

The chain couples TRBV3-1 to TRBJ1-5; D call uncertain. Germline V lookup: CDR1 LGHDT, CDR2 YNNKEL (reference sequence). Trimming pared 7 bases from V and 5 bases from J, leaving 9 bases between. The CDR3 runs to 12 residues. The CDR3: CASTSGDQPQHF. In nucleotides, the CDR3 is TGTGCCAGCACATCCGGGGATCAGCCCCAGCATTTT.

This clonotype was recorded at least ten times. In DNA, the CDR3 is TGTGCCAGCAGTTCGGGCGGGGGTTACGAGCAAGAGACCCAGTACTTC. It codes for CASSSGGGYEQETQYF. The chain employs TRBV27 and TRBJ2-5, with 7 bases that match TRBD2. The junction had 10 bases not matched to a gene; V was cut back by 4 bases and J by 2 bases. Per the germline V gene, CDR1 is MNHEY and CDR2 is SMNVEV (reference sequence). The CDR3 covers 16 residues.